These 19 T cell receptor beta chains were sequenced from one sample in a study of blood T cell repertoires in COVID-19. Libraries were prepared by immunoSEQ multiplex PCR; TCRdb keeps only in-frame clonotypes and omits some of them. This sample has over 100,000 clones, with roughly nine tenths found just once. Sequenced material: peripheral blood. These receptors all stem from a human donor in a cohort sampled during active COVID-19.

The V and J genes are TRBV7-9 and TRBJ2-1, with unresolved D. The V and J ends lost 5 bases and 4 bases respectively, with 15 bases between them. The CDR3 contains 15 residues. CDR1 is SEHNR and CDR2 is FQNEAQ in the germline V gene (reference sequence). The DNA of the CDR3 is TGTGCCAGCAGCCCTCTCAAAGCGAGTTACAATGAGCAGTTCTTC. Its translation: CASSPLKASYNEQFF. Variable domain in full (rest from reference TRBV7-9 and TRBJ2-1): DTGVSQNPRHKITKRGQNVTFRCDPISEHNRLYWYRQTLGQGPEFLTYFQNEAQLEKSRLLSDRFSAERPKGSFSTLEIQRTEQGDSAMYLCASSPLKASYNEQFFGPGTRLTVL.

In nucleotides, the CDR3 is TGTGCCAGCAGTTCCGGGACTAGCGGCCAAGAGACCCAGTACTTC. This sequence encodes CASSSGTSGQETQYF. The chain has TRBV6-6 and TRBJ2-5; 11 nucleotides match TRBD2. The CDR3 consists of 15 residues. Germline CDR1 and CDR2: MNHNY and SVGAGI (reference sequence). V shed 4 bases, J shed 1 base, and the junction held 2 bases outside the gene matches.

This sequence joins TRBV4-1 and TRBJ2-5; D may be TRBD2 (6 bases). Germline V gene sequence: CDR1 MGHRA, CDR2 YSYEKL. Between the trimmed V and J ends, which lost 1 base and 0 bases, there was a span of 12 bases. The CDR3 has 16 residues. The CDR3 DNA reads TGCGCCAGCAGCCAAGGGGAGGCAGGGTACCAAGAGACCCAGTACTTC. It specifies CASSQGEAGYQETQYF.

The gene calls are TRBV27 and TRBJ2-7, with 8 bases aligning to TRBD1. CDR3 length: 12 residues. Germline assignment: CDR1 MNHEY and CDR2 SMNVEV (reference sequence). V dropped 8 bases and J dropped 2; count of bases not matched to a gene: 2. The CDR3 sequence is CASWTGTYEQYF. The DNA for the CDR3 is TGTGCCAGCTGGACAGGGACCTACGAGCAGTACTTC.

The chain joins TRBV7-2 to TRBJ1-5; no clear D gene. Trimming stripped 5 bases from V and 5 bases from J, with 13 bases between. CDR1 and CDR2 from the germline V gene are SGHTA and FQGNSA. The CDR3 totals 14 residues. The CDR3 coding sequence is TGTGCCAGCAGCCCGTACAGAAATGATCAGCCCCAGCATTTT. Translating it yields CASSPYRNDQPQHF.

The rearrangement links TRBV7-6 to TRBJ1-5; TRBD1 is a possible D gene (5 bases). The germline V and J ends were trimmed by 1 base and 2 bases, with 12 bases remaining between them. The CDR3 extends over 16 amino acids. Per the germline V gene, CDR1 is SGHVS and CDR2 is FNYEAQ. CDR3 region: CASSLELGRGNQPQHF. DNA of the CDR3: TGTGCCAGCAGCTTAGAGTTAGGCAGGGGCAATCAGCCCCAGCATTTT. Complete variable domain (other parts from reference TRBV7-6 and TRBJ1-5): GAGVSQSPRYKVTKRGQDVALRCDPISGHVSLYWYRQALGQGPEFLTYFNYEAQQDKSGLPNDRFSAERPEGSISTLTIQRTEQRDSAMYRCASSLELGRGNQPQHFGDGTRLSIL.

This clone was seen a single time. The rearrangement uses TRBV5-1 and TRBJ1-2, with 8 bases that match TRBD1. J lost 0 bases, V lost 3 bases, and 10 bases had no gene match. Germline CDR1 SGHRS, CDR2 YFSETQ. The CDR3 is 17 amino acids. In DNA, the CDR3 is TGCGCCAGCAGCTATTCGACAGGGGTCGATACTAACTATGGCTACACCTTC. This sequence encodes CASSYSTGVDTNYGYTF.

This clone was counted a single time. The V call is TRBV3-1 (or the pseudogene TRBV3-2), the J call TRBJ2-3; 10 nucleotides agree with TRBD2. The CDR3 sequence is 16 residues long. The V gene end was trimmed by 4 bases and the J gene end by 2 bases; junction bases not matched to a gene: 6. Germline CDR1 and CDR2: LGHDT and YNNKEL (reference sequence). The CDR3 region is CASSPGTSEYTDTQYF. CDR3 DNA: TGTGCCAGCAGCCCTGGGACTAGCGAGTACACAGATACGCAGTATTTT.

The count of this clone is one. J is TRBJ1-4 and V is TRBV11-2, with a tentative D call TRBD1 (5 bases). The germline V gene encodes CDR1 SGHAT and CDR2 FQNNGV. V lost 4 bases and J lost 6, with 15 bases in between. The CDR3 is 15 amino acids. This chain's CDR3 is CASSSTRAGYEKLFF. The CDR3 DNA follows: TGTGCCAGCAGCTCCACCCGGGCAGGGTATGAAAAACTGTTTTTT.

The chain combines TRBV7-2 with TRBJ2-1; 7 bases map to TRBD2. CDR3 length: 15 residues. With 5 bases clipped from V and 4 bases from J, the junction kept 8 bases outside the gene matches. Per the germline V gene, CDR1 is SGHTA and CDR2 is FQGNSA. CDR3 region: CASSIESGEYNEQFF. CDR3 coding DNA: TGTGCCAGCAGCATTGAAAGCGGGGAGTACAATGAGCAGTTCTTC.

As for this clone: One end of the junction is discordant with germline, which a read error may explain. V gene TRBV6-6 combines with J gene TRBJ2-7; TRBD1 agrees at 9 bases. This CDR3 contains 13 residues. Germline V lookup: CDR1 MNHNY, CDR2 SVGAGI (reference sequence). The CDR3 sequence is CASSWDRVHEQYF. In nucleotides, the CDR3 is TGTGCCAGTAGTTGGGACAGGGTTCACGAGCAGTACTTC.

The chain couples TRBV19 to TRBJ2-5, with 7 bases matching TRBD2. The CDR3 spans 14 residues. The germline gives CDR1 LNHDA, CDR2 SQIVND (reference sequence). Germline trimming cut 4 bases from V and 2 bases from J; bases unmatched to any gene: 4. The CDR3 loop is CASSTPGGQETQYF. In DNA form, the CDR3 reads TGTGCCAGTAGTACCCCCGGGGGGCAAGAGACCCAGTACTTC.

This clone appeared once. This chain connects TRBV30 to TRBJ1-3; TRBD1 agrees at 7 bases. With V trimmed by 4 bases and J by 0 bases, 3 bases remained unmatched. The CDR3 sequence is 14 residues long. CDR1 and CDR2 (germline): GTSNPN, SVGIG (reference sequence). The CDR3 coding sequence is TGTGCCTGGAACTACAGGGGCTCTGGAAACACCATATATTTT. Protein sequence: CAWNYRGSGNTIYF.

The chain employs TRBV7-6 and TRBJ2-1, with TRBD2 as a possible D gene (6 bases). The V end lost 4 bases, the J end lost 2 bases, and 12 bases lay between the germline ends. CDR3 length equals 15 residues. The germline gives CDR1 SGHVS, CDR2 FNYEAQ. The CDR3 bases are TGTGCCAGCAGCTCTTCCCTAGCGCCCTACAATGAGCAGTTCTTC. Translating gives CASSSSLAPYNEQFF.

This chain joins TRBV18 and TRBJ2-3; no definite D call. The germline V and J ends were trimmed by 5 bases and 1 base, with 13 bases remaining between them. Germline V gene sequence: CDR1 KGHSH, CDR2 LQKENI. CDR3 length equals 15 residues. CDR3 coding DNA: TGTGCCAGCTCAACATCAAATCCCCGCACAGATACGCAGTATTTT. As protein: CASSTSNPRTDTQYF.

The sample holds one count of this clone. This CDR3 reads CASSLAGTGSYEQYF. CDR3 nucleotides: TGTGCCAGCAGCCTTGCCGGGACAGGGTCCTACGAGCAGTACTTC. V usage is TRBV4-2 and J usage is TRBJ2-7; TRBD1 aligns across 9 bases. Germline V CDR1 and CDR2: LGHNA, YNFKEQ. The CDR3 is 15 residues long. Trimming took 4 bases from V and 1 from J; bases not matched to a gene: 5.

The chain carries TRBV5-6 and TRBJ2-7, with D possibly matching TRBD1 (5 bases). This CDR3 comprises 16 residues. In germline, CDR1 is SGHDT, CDR2 YYEEEE. Between the trimmed V and J ends, which lost 2 bases and 2 bases, there was a span of 17 bases. CDR3 region: CASSLSGHLIPYEQYF. The DNA for the CDR3 is TGTGCCAGCAGCTTATCAGGACACCTGATACCCTACGAGCAGTACTTC.

The J gene is TRBJ1-5, the V gene TRBV19, with a weak D call TRBD1 (6 bases). Trimming stripped 6 bases from V and 1 base from J, with 19 bases between. The CDR3 runs to 17 residues. CDR1 and CDR2 from the germline V gene are LNHDA and SQIVND (reference sequence). CDR3 loop: CASRGHREGPSNQPQHF. The DNA of the CDR3 is TGTGCCAGTAGAGGTCACAGGGAGGGCCCCAGCAATCAGCCCCAGCATTTT.

This chain's CDR3 is CASSPLAGSTDTQYF. CDR3 nucleotide sequence: TGTGCCAGCTCACCACTAGCGGGAAGCACAGATACGCAGTATTTT. The chain recombines TRBV18 with TRBJ2-3, with TRBD2 matching over 8 bases. CDR1 KGHSH and CDR2 LQKENI come from the germline V gene. V lost 1 base to trimming and J lost 0 bases; unmatched junction nucleotides: 0. This CDR3 contains 15 residues.